Below, 11 T cell receptor beta chains from the same sample are listed, as sequenced in a study of T cells in Graves' hyperthyroidism and ophthalmopathy. From RNA transcripts, TCR beta CDR3 regions were amplified. Primed by the HTBI set, a first-round RT-PCR was run on the TCR CDR3. TCRdb re-called the multiplex PCR reads through MiXCR, storing one row per CDR3 protein. The sample yields some 510,000 distinct CDR3 sequences, less than 25% seen once. The sample was blood. The source is a young man with Graves' hyperthyroidism.

This clonotype was observed a handful of times. The genes are TRBV29-1 and TRBJ2-5; 9 bases map to TRBD1. J was trimmed by 4 bases and V by 6 bases; bases with no gene match: 9. The CDR3 contains 14 residues. Germline lookup yields CDR1 SQVTM and CDR2 ANQGSEA. CDR3 nucleotide sequence: TGCAGCGTGGGACAGGGTGGCACCCTAGAGACCCAGTACTTC. Protein: CSVGQGGTLETQYF.

This clonotype was seen many times. The genes are TRBV27 and TRBJ2-7; TRBD1 matches at 7 bases. Germline CDR1 is MNHEY and CDR2 is SMNVEV (reference sequence). V shed 4 bases, J shed 7 bases, and the junction held 13 bases outside the gene matches. The CDR3 loop spans 15 amino acids. The CDR3 sequence is CASSSTGLPVGEQYF. CDR3 nucleotide sequence: TGTGCCAGCAGTTCGACAGGGCTCCCCGTAGGAGAGCAGTACTTC.

In its sample, this clonotype was seen once. The gene calls are TRBV18 and TRBJ2-5; no firm D call. Deletions cut 1 base from V and 5 bases from J, with 5 bases between. Per germline, CDR1 KGHSH and CDR2 LQKENI. The CDR3 extends over 12 amino acids. The CDR3 spells CASSPQYETQYF. The CDR3 DNA is TGTGCCAGCTCACCACAGTATGAGACCCAGTACTTC.

V usage is TRBV15 and J usage is TRBJ1-2; weak D call: TRBD1 (5 bases). Trimming cost V 5 bases and J 3 bases, with 16 bases left between them. Germline V CDR1 and CDR2: LNHNV, YYDKDF (reference sequence). The CDR3 spans 15 residues. The CDR3 loop is CATSGPSGAYYGYTF. The CDR3 DNA sequence: TGTGCCACCAGCGGACCATCCGGGGCCTACTATGGCTACACCTTC.

This clonotype was recorded at least ten times. J is TRBJ2-5 and V is TRBV4-1; unclear D gene. The germline gives CDR1 MGHRA, CDR2 YSYEKL. The CDR3 has 13 amino acids. V lost 1 base and J 5 bases, leaving 8 bases between the germline ends. CDR3 sequence: CASSQAMTETQYF. The CDR3 nucleotides are TGCGCCAGCAGCCAAGCGATGACGGAGACCCAGTACTTC.

This clonotype has a count of ten or more. The chain couples TRBV6-1 to TRBJ1-1; 7 bases are a match to TRBD1. Germline V gene lookup returns CDR1 MNHNS and CDR2 SASEGT. V dropped 10 bases and J dropped 5; count of bases not matched to a gene: 4. The CDR3 totals 11 residues. In nucleotides, the CDR3 is TGTGCCATCGAACAGGGGACTGAAGCTTTCTTT. It specifies CAIEQGTEAFF.

The genes are TRBV20-1 and TRBJ1-5; unclear D gene. Per germline, CDR1 DFQATT and CDR2 SNEGSKA (reference sequence). The V and J ends lost 5 bases and 2 bases respectively, with 16 bases between them. This CDR3 is 15 amino acids long. The CDR3 spells CSAVAGSGRNQPQHF. The CDR3 coding sequence is TGCAGTGCTGTGGCGGGCAGTGGGCGCAATCAGCCCCAGCATTTT.

This clonotype was counted at least ten times. The gene calls are TRBV20-1 and TRBJ1-2; 8 bases are shared with TRBD1. J gave up 6 bases and V 6 bases, and 18 bases lay outside the gene matches. CDR3 length: 16 amino acids. The germline V gene has CDR1 DFQATT and CDR2 SNEGSKA (reference sequence). CDR3 region: CSASPPSGQVLDGYTF. CDR3 coding DNA: TGCAGTGCATCTCCTCCCTCGGGACAGGTCTTGGATGGCTACACCTTC.

This clonotype has a count of ten or more. The genes are TRBV2 and TRBJ2-2, with D maybe TRBD2 (6 bases). The CDR3 runs to 17 residues. Germline V gene sequence: CDR1 SNHLY, CDR2 FYNNEI. V was shortened by 4 bases and J by 0 bases, with 15 bases between the two germline ends. DNA of the CDR3: TGTGCCAGCAGTGGGATCGTGGGACTCTCGAACACCGGGGAGCTGTTTTTT. It specifies CASSGIVGLSNTGELFF.

There are many counts of this clonotype. The genes are TRBV6-2 or TRBV6-3 and TRBJ1-1; no clear D gene. CDR3 length: 14 residues. Trimming cost V 6 bases and J 0 bases, with 11 bases left between them. Germline-derived CDR1 and CDR2 are MNHEY and SVGEGT. CDR3: CASSRGRMNTEAFF. CDR3 bases: TGTGCCAGCAGCAGAGGGCGGATGAACACTGAAGCTTTCTTT.

In its sample, this clonotype was seen a few times. The CDR3 nucleotides read TGCAGCGTTGAGGAGGGTTCGGGTCAGCCCCAGCATTTT. Amino acids: CSVEEGSGQPQHF. The J gene is TRBJ1-5, the V gene TRBV29-1; no reliable D call. The V gene lost 3 bases and the J gene lost 6 bases, with 12 bases spanning the gap. The CDR3 totals 13 residues. In germline, CDR1 is SQVTM, CDR2 ANQGSEA.